These 7 T cell receptor beta chains were all obtained from the same sample, sequenced in a study of cytomegalovirus exposure and HLA in healthy donors. It was with 60 Vbeta and 13 Jbeta primers that the PCR ran. The data were produced by immunoSEQ multiplex PCR, yet TCRdb's version contains in-frame clones alone and is incomplete. The data show about 200,000 clones, with 85% seen just once and about 2.2% held by the top ten. Sample: PBMCs. These receptors originate from a woman aged 45 to 65 in good health and CMV-seronegative.

The chain carries TRBV4-1 and TRBJ1-1, with 7 bases lining up with TRBD1. The CDR3 covers 14 residues. Germline trimming cut 5 bases from V and 1 base from J; bases unmatched to any gene: 4. Looked up from germline, CDR1 is MGHRA and CDR2 is YSYEKL. The CDR3 sequence is CASSVGQTNTEAFF. DNA of the CDR3: TGCGCCAGCAGCGTGGGACAGACGAACACTGAAGCTTTCTTT.

This chain links TRBV19 with TRBJ1-4; TRBD1 matches at 8 bases. Trimming removed 6 bases from V and 5 bases from J; junction bases left unmatched: 8. CDR1 is LNHDA, CDR2 SQIVND, per germline (reference sequence). The CDR3 sequence is 15 residues long. The DNA of the CDR3 is TGTGCCAGTAGCCGTACGACAGGGGAAAATGAAAAACTGTTTTTT. Protein: CASSRTTGENEKLFF.

This clone was picked up one time. This chain connects TRBV6-5 to TRBJ2-5, with 7 bases fitting TRBD1. This CDR3 comprises 16 residues. Unmatched junction bases numbered 8, after V lost 2 bases and J lost 2 bases. Germline loops: CDR1 MNHEY, CDR2 SVGAGI. CDR3 amino acids: CASSYGTVRNQETQYF. CDR3 coding DNA: TGTGCCAGCAGTTACGGGACAGTCAGGAATCAAGAGACCCAGTACTTC.

The chain employs TRBV19 and TRBJ2-1, with TRBD1 matching over 7 bases. The CDR3 extends over 14 amino acids. Germline values: CDR1 LNHDA, CDR2 SQIVND (reference sequence). The V gene end was trimmed by 4 bases and the J gene end by 5 bases; junction bases not matched to a gene: 5. The CDR3, as DNA: TGTGCCAGTAGTAACCGGGACAGAGACAATGAGCAGTTCTTC. Residues: CASSNRDRDNEQFF.

The V call is TRBV28, the J call TRBJ2-3; the D gene is possibly TRBD1 (6 bases). V shed 4 bases and J shed 1 base, with 15 bases lying between them. The CDR3 has 16 amino acids. The germline gives CDR1 MDHEN, CDR2 SYDVKM. DNA of the CDR3: TGTGCCAGCAGTTCCCCCGGGACACACCGCACAGATACGCAGTATTTT. Protein product: CASSSPGTHRTDTQYF.

The chain is built from TRBV7-2 and TRBJ2-1; 8 nucleotides align to TRBD1. The CDR3 contains 15 residues. V was pared by 5 bases and J by 1 base, with 4 bases of the junction left unmatched. In germline, CDR1 is SGHTA, CDR2 FQGNSA. The CDR3, as DNA: TGTGCCAGCAGCCCAGACAGGGGTTCCTACAATGAGCAGTTCTTC. It specifies CASSPDRGSYNEQFF.

The genes are TRBV28 and TRBJ2-3; TRBD2 is a possible D gene (5 bases). CDR1 MDHEN and CDR2 SYDVKM come from the germline V gene. The CDR3 is made up of 13 amino acids. Trimming removed 2 bases at V and 3 bases at J, with 6 bases between. The CDR3, as DNA: TGTGCCAGCAGTTTACGGGAAACAGATACGCAGTATTTT. Its protein is CASSLRETDTQYF.